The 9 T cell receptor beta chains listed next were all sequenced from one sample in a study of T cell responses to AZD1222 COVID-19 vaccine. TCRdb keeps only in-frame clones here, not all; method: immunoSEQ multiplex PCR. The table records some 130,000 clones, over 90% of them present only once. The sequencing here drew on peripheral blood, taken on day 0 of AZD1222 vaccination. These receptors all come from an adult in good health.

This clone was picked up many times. The CDR3 sequence: CSASKEGSTTEAFF. The CDR3 DNA reads as TGCAGTGCTAGTAAAGAGGGATCTACCACTGAAGCTTTCTTT. This chain uses TRBV20-1 with TRBJ1-1; D is unclear. The CDR3 is 14 residues long. CDR1 is DFQATT and CDR2 is SNEGSKA in the germline V gene (reference sequence). The germline V and J ends were trimmed by 3 bases and 4 bases, with 15 bases remaining between them.

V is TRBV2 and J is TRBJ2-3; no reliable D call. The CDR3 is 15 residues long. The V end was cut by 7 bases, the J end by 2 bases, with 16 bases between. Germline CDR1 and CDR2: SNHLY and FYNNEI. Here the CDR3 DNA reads TGTGCCAGCACCTCCCGGTCGCCAAACACAGATACGCAGTATTTT. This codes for CASTSRSPNTDTQYF.

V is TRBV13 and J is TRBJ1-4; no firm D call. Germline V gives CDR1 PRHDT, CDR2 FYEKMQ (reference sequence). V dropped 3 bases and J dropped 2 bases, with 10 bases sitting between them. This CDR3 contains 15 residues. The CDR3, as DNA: TGTGCCAGCAGCTTTGGCGAAGTTACTAATGAAAAACTGTTTTTT. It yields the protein CASSFGEVTNEKLFF.

CDR3 residues: CASSPTGDSGQYF. In DNA, the CDR3 is TGTGCCAGCAGTCCGACAGGGGATTCGGGGCAGTACTTC. The chain is built from TRBV6-2 or TRBV6-3 and TRBJ2-7; the match to TRBD1 covers 8 bases. V trimming: 5 bases; J trimming: 9 bases; junction bases outside the gene matches: 9. Germline V lookup: CDR1 MNHEY, CDR2 SVGEGT. CDR3 length equals 13 residues.

Here the CDR3 DNA reads TGTGCCAGTAGTATAGGGGGACAGGGAATGTTGAATGAGCAGTTCTTC. It specifies CASSIGGQGMLNEQFF. V usage is TRBV19 and J usage is TRBJ2-1, with 9 bases fitting TRBD1. The J segment lost 7 bases and the V segment lost 1 base, leaving 8 bases of the junction unmatched. Germline assignment: CDR1 LNHDA and CDR2 SQIVND (reference sequence). The CDR3 is 16 amino acids.

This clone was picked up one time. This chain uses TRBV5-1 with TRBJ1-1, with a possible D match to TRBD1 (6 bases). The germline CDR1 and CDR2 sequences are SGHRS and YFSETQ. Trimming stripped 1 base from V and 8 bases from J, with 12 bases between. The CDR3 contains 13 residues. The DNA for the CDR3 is TGCGCCAGCAGCTTGAACAGGGCTGGGGAAGCTTTCTTT. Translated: CASSLNRAGEAFF.

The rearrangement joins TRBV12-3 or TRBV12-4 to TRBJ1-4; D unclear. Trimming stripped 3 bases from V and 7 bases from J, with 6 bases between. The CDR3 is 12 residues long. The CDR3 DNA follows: TGTGCCAGCAGTTTTCGAACTGAAAAACTGTTTTTT. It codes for CASSFRTEKLFF.

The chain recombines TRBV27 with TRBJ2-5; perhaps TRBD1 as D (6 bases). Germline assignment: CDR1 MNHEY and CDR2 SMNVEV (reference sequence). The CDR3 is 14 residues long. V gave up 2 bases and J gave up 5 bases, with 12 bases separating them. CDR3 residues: CASSLTGQWETQYF. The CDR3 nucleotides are TGTGCCAGCAGTTTAACGGGACAATGGGAGACCCAGTACTTC.

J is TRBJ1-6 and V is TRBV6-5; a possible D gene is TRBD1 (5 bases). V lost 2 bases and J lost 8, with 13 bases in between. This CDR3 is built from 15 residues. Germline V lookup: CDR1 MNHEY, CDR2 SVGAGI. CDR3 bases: TGTGCCAGCAGTTACGAGTCAGGGCGGCATTCACCCCTCCACTTT. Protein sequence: CASSYESGRHSPLHF.